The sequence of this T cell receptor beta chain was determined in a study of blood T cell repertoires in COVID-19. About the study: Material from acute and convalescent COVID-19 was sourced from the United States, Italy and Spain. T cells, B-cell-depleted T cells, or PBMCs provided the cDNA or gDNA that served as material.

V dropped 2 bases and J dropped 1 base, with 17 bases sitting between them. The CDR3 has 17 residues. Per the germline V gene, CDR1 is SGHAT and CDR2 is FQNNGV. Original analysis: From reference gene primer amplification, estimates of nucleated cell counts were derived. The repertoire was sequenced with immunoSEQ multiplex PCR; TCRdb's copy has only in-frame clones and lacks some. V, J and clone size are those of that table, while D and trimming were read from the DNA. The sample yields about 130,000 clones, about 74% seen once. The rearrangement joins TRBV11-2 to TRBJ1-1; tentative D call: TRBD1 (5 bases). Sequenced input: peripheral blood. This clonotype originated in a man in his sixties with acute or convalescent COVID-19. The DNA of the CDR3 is TGTGCCAGCAGCTTAAGATATGGGGGGTATGGGAACACTGAAGCTTTCTTT. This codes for CASSLRYGGYGNTEAFF.